These T cell receptor beta chains were read from a single sample in a study of T cell responses to AZD1222 COVID-19 vaccine. Data came from immunoSEQ multiplex PCR; TCRdb stores just in-frame clones and leaves some out. The sample consists of roughly 150,000 clones, less than 95% of them appearing once. The sample was peripheral blood, taken 28 days after the second AZD1222 dose. The receptors stem from an adult who received the AZD1222 COVID-19 vaccine. CDR3s include the opening cysteine and the closing phenylalanine or tryptophan. Fields, in order: clone size, V gene, J gene, D gene, CDR3 protein, CDR3 DNA. The D gene is left open where the match is weak. Some rows have no size entry. The others give once, few or many, or a class for an expanded clone.

>NA|TRBV28|TRBJ1-6|NA
CASTRPNSPLHF
TGTGCCAGCACACGGCCCAATTCACCCCTCCACTTT
>NA|TRBV19|TRBJ1-3|NA
CASSIEMTDSGNTIYF
TGTGCCAGTAGTATCGAAATGACAGACTCTGGAAACACCATATATTTT
>NA|TRBV28|TRBJ2-7|TRBD2
CASTSGTSGRYHEQYF
TGTGCCAGCACCTCCGGGACTAGCGGGAGATATCACGAGCAGTACTTC
>NA|TRBV9|TRBJ1-2|NA
CASSEQTHGGDGYTF
TGTGCCAGCAGCGAACAGACTCACGGGGGTGATGGCTACACCTTC
>NA|TRBV6-5|TRBJ1-4|NA
CATQRGDEKLFF
TGTGCCACTCAGAGAGGGGACGAAAAACTGTTTTTT
>NA|TRBV28|TRBJ1-1|NA
CASSPPWSRLNTEAFF
TGTGCCAGCAGTCCCCCCTGGTCGCGCCTGAACACTGAAGCTTTCTTT
>NA|TRBV3-1/TRBV3-2|TRBJ2-7|NA
CASSQEASASYEQYF
TGTGCCAGCAGCCAAGAGGCTAGCGCCTCCTACGAGCAGTACTTC
>NA|TRBV6-5|TRBJ2-3|NA
CASSFSAAWRADTQYF
TGTGCCAGCAGTTTCTCAGCGGCCTGGAGAGCAGATACGCAGTATTTT
>NA|TRBV28|TRBJ2-7|NA
CASSLAGQSSSYEQYF
TGTGCCAGCAGTTTAGCGGGACAGTCGAGCTCCTACGAGCAGTACTTC
>NA|TRBV19|TRBJ1-5|NA
CASSIEGQQGRRPQHF
TGTGCCAGTAGTATAGAGGGCCAGCAGGGGAGAAGACCCCAGCATTTT
>NA|TRBV6-6|TRBJ1-6|NA
CASSPLHFLGAPGRYNSPLHF
TGTGCCAGCAGTCCTCTCCATTTCCTAGGGGCCCCAGGGCGCTATAATTCACCCCTCCACTTT
>few|TRBV7-8|TRBJ1-1|NA
CASSNRSPVEAFF
TGTGCCAGCAGCAACAGGAGTCCCGTTGAAGCTTTCTTT
>NA|TRBV7-9|TRBJ1-5|TRBD1
CATAVFDRTGRNQPQHF
TGTGCCACCGCCGTTTTCGATAGGACAGGCCGCAATCAGCCCCAGCATTTT
>NA|TRBV19|TRBJ1-6|NA
CASSILTVANSPLHF
TGTGCCAGTAGTATTCTGACAGTGGCGAATTCACCCCTCCACTTT
>NA|TRBV7-3|TRBJ1-3|NA
CASSSGNTIYF
TGTGCCAGCTCATCTGGAAACACCATATATTTT
>NA|TRBV5-5|TRBJ1-6|NA
CASSSPFVKGNSPLHF
TGTGCCAGCAGCTCCCCTTTTGTTAAGGGGAATTCACCCCTCCACTTT
>NA|TRBV20-1|TRBJ1-2|NA
CSAAPSYGYTF
TGCAGTGCCGCTCCGTCCTATGGCTACACCTTC
>NA|TRBV11-2|TRBJ2-1|NA
CASSLNRAYNEQFF
TGTGCCAGCAGCCTCAATCGGGCCTACAATGAGCAGTTCTTC
>NA|TRBV4-3|TRBJ2-5|NA
CASSQDIGYRRSQDQETQYF
TGCGCCAGCAGCCAAGATATAGGCTACCGGCGAAGCCAAGACCAAGAGACCCAGTACTTC
>once|TRBV9|TRBJ2-7|NA
CASSHDKTGIDEQYF
TGTGCCAGCAGCCACGACAAAACAGGGATCGACGAGCAGTACTTC
>NA|TRBV3-1/TRBV3-2|TRBJ1-1|NA
CASSQILNTEAFF
TGTGCCAGCAGCCAGATACTGAACACTGAAGCTTTCTTT
>NA|TRBV20-1|TRBJ1-2|NA
CSASPDSYGYTF
TGCAGTGCTAGTCCCGACAGCTATGGCTACACCTTC
>NA|TRBV14|TRBJ1-5|NA
CASSLWDNQPQHF
TGTGCCAGCAGTCTTTGGGACAATCAGCCCCAGCATTTT
>NA|TRBV7-9|TRBJ1-2|NA
CASSTTDGHGLKDFYGYTF
TGTGCCAGCAGCACAACAGACGGCCACGGACTAAAAGATTTCTATGGCTACACCTTC
>NA|TRBV7-3|TRBJ2-1|NA
CASSLSPSNEQFF
TGTGCCAGCAGCTTAAGTCCCTCCAATGAGCAGTTCTTC
>NA|TRBV7-9|TRBJ2-3|NA
CASIKGTDTQYF
TGTGCCAGCATAAAGGGAACAGATACGCAGTATTTT
>NA|TRBV6-5|TRBJ1-2|NA
CASSYRGGGYTF
TGTGCCAGCAGTTACAGGGGTGGTGGCTACACCTTC
>NA|TRBV21-1|TRBJ2-3|NA
CASSTHSRGARTDTQYF
TGTGCCAGCAGCACCCATAGCAGGGGGGCCCGCACAGATACGCAGTATTTT
>NA|TRBV20-1|TRBJ2-7|NA
CSAAYSYEQYF
TGCAGTGCTGCCTATAGCTACGAGCAGTACTTC
>NA|TRBV11-1|TRBJ2-3|TRBD2
CASRRGGTSLQDTQYF
TGTGCCAGCAGGAGGGGGGGGACTAGCCTGCAAGATACGCAGTATTTT
>NA|TRBV6-5|TRBJ1-4|NA
CASSYSWGDHEKLFF
TGTGCCAGCAGTTACTCTTGGGGGGATCATGAAAAACTGTTTTTT
>NA|TRBV20-1|TRBJ1-6|NA
CSATVASPLHF
TGCAGTGCTACCGTCGCTTCACCCCTCCACTTT
>NA|TRBV19|TRBJ2-1|NA
CASSIGLGRTYNEQFF
TGTGCCAGTAGTATTGGATTGGGACGGACCTACAATGAGCAGTTCTTC
>NA|TRBV7-3|TRBJ1-2|NA
CASSRDFFGGIVDGYTF
TGTGCCAGCAGCCGAGACTTTTTCGGGGGGATCGTAGATGGCTACACCTTC